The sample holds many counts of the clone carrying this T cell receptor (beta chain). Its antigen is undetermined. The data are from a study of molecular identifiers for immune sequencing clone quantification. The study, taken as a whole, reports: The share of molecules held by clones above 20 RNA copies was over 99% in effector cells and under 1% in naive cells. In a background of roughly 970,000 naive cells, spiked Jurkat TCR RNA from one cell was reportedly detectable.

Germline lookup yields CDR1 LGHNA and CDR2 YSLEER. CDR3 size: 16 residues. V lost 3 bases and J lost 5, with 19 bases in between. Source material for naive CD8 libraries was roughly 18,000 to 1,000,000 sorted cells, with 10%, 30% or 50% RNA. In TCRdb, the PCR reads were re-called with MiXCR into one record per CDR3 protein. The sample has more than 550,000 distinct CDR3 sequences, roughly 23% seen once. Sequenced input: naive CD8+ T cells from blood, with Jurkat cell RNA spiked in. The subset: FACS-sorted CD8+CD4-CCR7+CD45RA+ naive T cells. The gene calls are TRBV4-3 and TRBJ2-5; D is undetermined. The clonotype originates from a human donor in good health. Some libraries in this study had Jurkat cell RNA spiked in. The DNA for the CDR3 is TGCGCCAGCAGCCAGCGAATCGGGCAGATCCCGGAGACCCAGTACTTC. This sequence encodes CASSQRIGQIPETQYF.